This TCR beta chain is from a study of T cell responses to AZD1222 COVID-19 vaccine. Study-wide findings and caveats: A mostly white British donor set with more females was recruited, and clonal diversity was possibly underestimated. Spike was spanned by vaccine-associated CD4 TCRs, which were dominant at 160-218 and 743-854.

As regards this clone: The antigen is unknown.

The CDR3 sequence is 17 residues long. Only in-frame clones appear in the TCRdb table, and some are missing; sequencing was by immunoSEQ multiplex PCR. The sample has approximately 99,000 clones, around 83% seen once. This chain links TRBV21-1 with TRBJ2-7. TRBV21-1 constitutes a pseudogene. The receptor's source is an adult in good health. The specimen was peripheral blood, collected on day 0 of AZD1222 vaccination. The CDR3 is CASSKKAEGGPCYEQYF. For the CDR3, the DNA is TGTGCCAGCAGCAAAAAGGCAGAGGGGGGACCCTGCTACGAGCAGTACTTC.